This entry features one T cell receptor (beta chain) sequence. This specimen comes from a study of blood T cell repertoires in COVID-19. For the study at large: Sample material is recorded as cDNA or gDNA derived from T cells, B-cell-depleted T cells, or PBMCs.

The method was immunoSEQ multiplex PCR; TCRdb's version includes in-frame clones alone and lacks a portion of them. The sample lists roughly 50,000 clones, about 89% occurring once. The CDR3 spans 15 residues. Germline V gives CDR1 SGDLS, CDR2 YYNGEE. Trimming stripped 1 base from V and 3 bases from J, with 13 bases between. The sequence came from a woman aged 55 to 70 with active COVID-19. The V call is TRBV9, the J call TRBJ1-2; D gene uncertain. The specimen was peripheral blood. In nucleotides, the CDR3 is TGTGCCAGCAGCGTATGGGATGGGGAGGACTATGGCTACACCTTC. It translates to CASSVWDGEDYGYTF.